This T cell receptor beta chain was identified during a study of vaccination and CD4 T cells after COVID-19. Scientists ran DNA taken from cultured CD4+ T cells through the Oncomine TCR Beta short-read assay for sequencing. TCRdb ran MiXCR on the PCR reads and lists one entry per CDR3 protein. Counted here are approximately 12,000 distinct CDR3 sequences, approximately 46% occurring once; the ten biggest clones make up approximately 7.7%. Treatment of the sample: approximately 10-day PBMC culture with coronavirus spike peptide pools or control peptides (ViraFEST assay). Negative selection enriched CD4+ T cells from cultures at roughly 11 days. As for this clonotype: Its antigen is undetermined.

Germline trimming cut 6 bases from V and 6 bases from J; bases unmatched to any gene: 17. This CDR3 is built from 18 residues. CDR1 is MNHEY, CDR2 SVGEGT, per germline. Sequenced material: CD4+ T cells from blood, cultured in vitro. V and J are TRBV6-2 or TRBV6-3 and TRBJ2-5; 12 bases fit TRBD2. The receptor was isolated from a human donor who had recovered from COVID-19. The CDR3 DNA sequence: TGTGCCAGCAGCTCCGGGACTAGCGGGTCTAAGGTCCGGAAGACCCAGTACTTC. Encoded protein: CASSSGTSGSKVRKTQYF.